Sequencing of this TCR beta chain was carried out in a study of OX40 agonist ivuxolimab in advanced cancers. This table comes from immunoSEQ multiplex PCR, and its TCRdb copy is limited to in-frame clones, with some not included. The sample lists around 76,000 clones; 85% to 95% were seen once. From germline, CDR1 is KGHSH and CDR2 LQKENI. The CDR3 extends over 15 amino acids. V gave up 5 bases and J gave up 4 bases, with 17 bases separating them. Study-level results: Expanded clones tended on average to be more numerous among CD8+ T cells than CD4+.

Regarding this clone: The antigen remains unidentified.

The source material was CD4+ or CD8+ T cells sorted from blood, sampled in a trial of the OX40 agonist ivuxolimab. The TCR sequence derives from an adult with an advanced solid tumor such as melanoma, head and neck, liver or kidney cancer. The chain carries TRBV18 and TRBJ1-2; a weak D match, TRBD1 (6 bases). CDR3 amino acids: CASSLRTDTSYGYTF. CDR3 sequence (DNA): TGTGCCAGCTCATTGCGGACAGACACTTCCTATGGCTACACCTTC.